These T cell receptor beta chains were read from a single sample in a study of blood T cell repertoires in COVID-19. This table comes from immunoSEQ multiplex PCR, and its TCRdb copy is limited to in-frame clones, with some not included. The sample shows roughly 200,000 clones, about 85% of them seen only once. The sample comprised peripheral blood. These receptors all come from a woman in her fifties or sixties with acute or convalescent COVID-19. CDR3s include the opening cysteine and the closing phenylalanine or tryptophan. A D gene is named only where the DNA matches it firmly. The size of a clone is reported for some rows only, either as once, few or many, or as a class for expanded clones.

CDR3 protein,CDR3 DNA,D gene,J gene,clone size,V gene
CASSYGAGDLNYGYTF,TGTGCCAGCAGTTACGGTGCAGGGGACCTTAACTATGGCTACACCTTC,.,TRBJ1-2,once,TRBV6-6
CASSLIRGGNEYF,TGTGCCAGCAGTTTAATTCGGGGAGGTAACGAGTACTTC,.,TRBJ2-7,.,TRBV28
CASGRPSEDEQFF,TGTGCCAGCGGCCGGCCGTCGGAGGATGAGCAGTTCTTC,.,TRBJ2-1,.,TRBV4-2
CASNPRRGETQYF,TGTGCCAGTAACCCAAGGAGGGGAGAGACCCAGTACTTC,.,TRBJ2-5,.,TRBV19
CASSQGLAGGRETQYF,TGTGCCAGCTCACAAGGACTAGCGGGAGGGCGCGAGACCCAGTACTTC,TRBD2,TRBJ2-5,few,TRBV18
CASSLGSSGELFF,TGCGCCAGCAGTTTGGGGAGCTCCGGGGAGCTGTTTTTT,.,TRBJ2-2,.,TRBV5-1
CASSLGPDRVGLGKTEAFF,TGTGCCAGCAGCTTAGGTCCCGACAGGGTTGGGTTGGGAAAGACTGAAGCTTTCTTT,TRBD1,TRBJ1-1,.,TRBV7-8
CASSPRQGGNTEAFF,TGTGCCAGCAGTCCTAGACAGGGTGGCAACACTGAAGCTTTCTTT,TRBD1,TRBJ1-1,.,TRBV28
CASSHPGTEAFF,TGTGCCAGCTCACACCCGGGGACTGAAGCTTTCTTT,.,TRBJ1-1,.,TRBV18
CASSDAGGSDTQYF,TGTGCCAGCAGCGACGCGGGAGGCTCAGATACGCAGTATTTT,TRBD2,TRBJ2-3,once,TRBV7-3
CASSLRGQGEQFF,TGTGCCAGCAGTTTGCGGGGTCAAGGTGAGCAGTTCTTC,.,TRBJ2-1,once,TRBV12-3/TRBV12-4
CASSFRDRGGNEQFF,TGTGCCAGCAGCTTCCGGGACAGGGGGGGGAATGAGCAGTTCTTC,TRBD1,TRBJ2-1,.,TRBV11-3
CASSLRGQSTDTQYF,TGTGCCAGCAGCTTACGGGGACAGAGCACAGATACGCAGTATTTT,TRBD1,TRBJ2-3,.,TRBV7-9
CASSGTGNQPQHF,TGTGCCAGTAGCGGGACAGGGAATCAGCCCCAGCATTTT,TRBD1,TRBJ1-5,.,TRBV19
CASSGGRGAEAFF,TGCGCCAGCAGTGGAGGCAGGGGGGCTGAAGCTTTCTTT,TRBD1,TRBJ1-1,.,TRBV10-1
CASSRTGGDNYGYTF,TGTGCCAGCAGCCGGACAGGGGGCGATAACTATGGCTACACCTTC,TRBD1,TRBJ1-2,.,TRBV7-9